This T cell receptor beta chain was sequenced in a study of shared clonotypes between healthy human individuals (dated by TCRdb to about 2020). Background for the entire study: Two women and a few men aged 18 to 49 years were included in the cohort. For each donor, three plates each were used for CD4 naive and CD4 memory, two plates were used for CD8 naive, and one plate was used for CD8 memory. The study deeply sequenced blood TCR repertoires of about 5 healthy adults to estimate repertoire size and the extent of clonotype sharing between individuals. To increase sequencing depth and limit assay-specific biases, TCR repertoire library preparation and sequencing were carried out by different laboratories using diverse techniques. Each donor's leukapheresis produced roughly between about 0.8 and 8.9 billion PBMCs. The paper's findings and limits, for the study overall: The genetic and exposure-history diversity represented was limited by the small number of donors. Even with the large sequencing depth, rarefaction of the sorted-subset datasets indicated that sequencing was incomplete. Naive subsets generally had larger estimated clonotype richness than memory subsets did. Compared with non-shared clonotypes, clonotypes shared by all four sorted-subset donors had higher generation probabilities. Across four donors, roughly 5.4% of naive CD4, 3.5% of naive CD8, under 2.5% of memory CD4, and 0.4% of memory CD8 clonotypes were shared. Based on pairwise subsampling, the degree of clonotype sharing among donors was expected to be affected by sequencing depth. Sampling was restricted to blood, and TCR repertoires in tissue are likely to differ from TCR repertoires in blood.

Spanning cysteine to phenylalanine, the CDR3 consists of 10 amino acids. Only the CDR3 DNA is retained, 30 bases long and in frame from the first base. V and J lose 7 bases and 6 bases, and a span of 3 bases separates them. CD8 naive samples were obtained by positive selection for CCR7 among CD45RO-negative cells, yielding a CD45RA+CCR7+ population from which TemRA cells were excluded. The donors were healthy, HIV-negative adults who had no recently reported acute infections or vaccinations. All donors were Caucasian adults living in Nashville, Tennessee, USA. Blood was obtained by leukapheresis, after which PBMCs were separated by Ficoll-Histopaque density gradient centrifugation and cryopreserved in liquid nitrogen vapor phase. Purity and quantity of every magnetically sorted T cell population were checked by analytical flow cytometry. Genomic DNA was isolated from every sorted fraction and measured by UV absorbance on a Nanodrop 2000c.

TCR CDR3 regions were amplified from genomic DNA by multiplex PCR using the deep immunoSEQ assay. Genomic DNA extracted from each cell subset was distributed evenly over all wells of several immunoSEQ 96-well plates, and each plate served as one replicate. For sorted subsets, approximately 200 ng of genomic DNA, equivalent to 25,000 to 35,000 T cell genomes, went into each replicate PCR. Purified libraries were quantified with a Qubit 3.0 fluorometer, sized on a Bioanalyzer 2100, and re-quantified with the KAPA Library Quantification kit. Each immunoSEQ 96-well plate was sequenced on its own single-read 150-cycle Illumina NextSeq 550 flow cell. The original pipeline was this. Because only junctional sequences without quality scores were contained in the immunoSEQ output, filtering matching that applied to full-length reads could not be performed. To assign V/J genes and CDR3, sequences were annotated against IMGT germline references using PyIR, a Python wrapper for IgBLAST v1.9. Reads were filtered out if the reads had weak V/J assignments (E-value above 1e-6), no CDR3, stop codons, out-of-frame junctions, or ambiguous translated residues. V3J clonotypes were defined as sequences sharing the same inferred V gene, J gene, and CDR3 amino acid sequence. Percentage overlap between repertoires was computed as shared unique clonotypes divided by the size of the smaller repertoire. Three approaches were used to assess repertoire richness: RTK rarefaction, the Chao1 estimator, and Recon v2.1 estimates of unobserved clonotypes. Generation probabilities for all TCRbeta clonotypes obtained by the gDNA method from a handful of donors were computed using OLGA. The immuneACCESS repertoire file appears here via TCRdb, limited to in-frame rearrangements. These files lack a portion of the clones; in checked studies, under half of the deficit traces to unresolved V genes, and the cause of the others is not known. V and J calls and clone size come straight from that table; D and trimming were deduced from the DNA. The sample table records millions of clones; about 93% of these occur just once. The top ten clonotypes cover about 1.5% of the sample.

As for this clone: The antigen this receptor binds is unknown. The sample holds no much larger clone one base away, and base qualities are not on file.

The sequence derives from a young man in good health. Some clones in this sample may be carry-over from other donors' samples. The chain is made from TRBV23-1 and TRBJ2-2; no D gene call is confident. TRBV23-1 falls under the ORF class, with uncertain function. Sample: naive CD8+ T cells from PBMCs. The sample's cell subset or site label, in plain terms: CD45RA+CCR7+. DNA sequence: TGCGCCAGCACTGCCGGGGAGCTGTTTTTT. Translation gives CASTAGELFF.